Below are 13 T cell receptor beta chains sequenced from a single sample in a study of blood T cell repertoires in COVID-19. Using immunoSEQ multiplex PCR, the repertoire was profiled, and TCRdb retains in-frame clones only, with some absent. The sample contains approximately 260,000 clones, around 90% of which appear only once. The source material was peripheral blood. The receptors shown here come from a man in his fifties or sixties with acute or convalescent COVID-19.

This chain links TRBV5-1 with TRBJ1-2, with D possibly matching TRBD1 (5 bases). There are 14 residues in the CDR3. Trimming removed 1 base at V and 8 bases at J, with 15 bases between. Germline values: CDR1 SGHRS, CDR2 YFSETQ. CDR3 nucleotide sequence: TGCGCCAGCAGCTTGATGACAGACCCACGGGGCTACACCTTC. It yields the protein CASSLMTDPRGYTF.

The genes are TRBV6-2 or TRBV6-3 and TRBJ2-3; 7 bases are a match to TRBD2. CDR1 is MNHEY and CDR2 is SVGEGT in the germline V gene. The CDR3 is 15 residues long. Trimming at V came to 4 bases and at J to 2 bases, leaving 6 bases not matched to a gene. The CDR3 DNA follows: TGTGCCAGCAGTTTGGGACTAACCTCCACAGATACGCAGTATTTT. Translation gives CASSLGLTSTDTQYF.

CDR3 amino acids: CASSPQAISGNTIYF. The CDR3 region has the DNA TGTGCCAGCTCACCCCAGGCTATCTCTGGAAACACCATATATTTT. The rearrangement joins TRBV18 to TRBJ1-3; no firm D call. Germline V lookup: CDR1 KGHSH, CDR2 LQKENI. Trimming took 3 bases from V and 0 from J, leaving 9 bases between them. The CDR3 is 15 residues long.

This chain links TRBV3-1 (or the pseudogene TRBV3-2) with TRBJ1-4; 10 bases map to TRBD1. The CDR3 extends over 16 amino acids. Germline V CDR1 and CDR2: LGHDT, YNNKEL (reference sequence). J lost 6 bases, V lost 8 bases, and 12 bases had no gene match. This CDR3 reads CASYQSSGTGDEKLFF. The CDR3 bases are TGTGCCAGCTACCAATCCTCCGGGACAGGGGATGAAAAACTGTTTTTT.

The chain employs TRBV6-5 and TRBJ1-6; D is perhaps TRBD1 (6 bases). The CDR3 extends over 14 amino acids. Per the germline V gene, CDR1 is MNHEY and CDR2 is SVGAGI. V was shortened by 8 bases and J by 7 bases, with 15 bases between the two germline ends. The CDR3 coding sequence is TGTGCCAGCGCCATTGGGGGCGGGAATTCACCCCTCCACTTT. Encoded protein: CASAIGGGNSPLHF.

The chain is built from TRBV18 and TRBJ1-1; D is undetermined. V was pared by 3 bases and J by 5 bases, with 13 bases between. CDR1 and CDR2 (germline): KGHSH, LQKENI. The CDR3 is 14 residues long. CDR3 protein: CASSPTPGGTEAFF. The CDR3 DNA reads as TGTGCCAGCTCACCCACTCCGGGAGGTACTGAAGCTTTCTTT.

V usage is TRBV20-1 and J usage is TRBJ1-2, with 7 bases matching TRBD1. Trimming removed 8 bases from V and 7 bases from J; junction bases left unmatched: 7. The CDR3 spans 11 residues. CDR1 is DFQATT and CDR2 is SNEGSKA in the germline V gene (reference sequence). CDR3 nucleotide sequence: TGCAGTCCACAGGGGTTGGGTGGCTACACCTTC. Amino acids: CSPQGLGGYTF.

This chain links TRBV9 with TRBJ2-1; 12 nucleotides match TRBD1. Germline trimming cut 4 bases from V and 6 bases from J; bases unmatched to any gene: 5. The germline V gene has CDR1 SGDLS and CDR2 YYNGEE. The CDR3 consists of 15 residues. The CDR3 DNA follows: TGTGCCAGCAGCCTGGGACAGGGGGCCTCCAATGAGCAGTTCTTC. Translating gives CASSLGQGASNEQFF.

The chain recombines TRBV6-5 with TRBJ1-4; D not resolved. CDR3 length: 14 residues. V gave up 6 bases and J gave up 5 bases, with 13 bases separating them. CDR1 is MNHEY, CDR2 SVGAGI, per germline. In DNA, the CDR3 is TGTGCCAGCAGCCTGACTCGGAACAATGAAAAACTGTTTTTT. Amino acid sequence: CASSLTRNNEKLFF.

About this clone: Other DNA sequences from this sample encode an identical CDR3 as well. This sequence joins TRBV5-1 and TRBJ1-5; 9 positions match TRBD1. Trimming removed 0 bases from V and 9 bases from J; junction bases left unmatched: 4. The CDR3 covers 14 residues. CDR1 is SGHRS and CDR2 is YFSETQ in the germline V gene. CDR3 sequence reads: CASSLGQGDRPQHF. As DNA, the CDR3 is TGCGCCAGCAGCTTGGGACAGGGGGATCGGCCCCAGCATTTT.

This chain links TRBV6-6 with TRBJ1-1; 7 positions match TRBD1. Germline-derived CDR1 and CDR2 are MNHNY and SVGAGI (reference sequence). V was pared by 5 bases and J by 10 bases, with 7 bases of the junction left unmatched. The length of the CDR3 is 12 residues. In DNA, the CDR3 is TGTGCCAGCAGTCACCTCCAGGGGGGAGCTTTCTTT. It is translated as CASSHLQGGAFF.

V gene TRBV5-1 combines with J gene TRBJ1-1; 8 positions agree with TRBD1. CDR3 length equals 13 residues. The germline V gene has CDR1 SGHRS and CDR2 YFSETQ. V gave up 9 bases and J gave up 0 bases; unmatched junction bases: 4. CDR3 protein: CATSTGVNTEAFF. The DNA for the CDR3 is TGCGCCACTTCGACAGGGGTGAACACTGAAGCTTTCTTT.

The chain links TRBV7-8 to TRBJ1-2; 8 positions agree with TRBD1. Germline lookup yields CDR1 SGHVS and CDR2 FQNEAQ. This CDR3 has 15 residues. V was clipped by 3 bases and J by 4 bases; unmatched bases: 7. CDR3: CASSFGQGGGYGYTF. CDR3 nucleotide sequence: TGTGCCAGCAGCTTCGGACAGGGAGGGGGCTATGGCTACACCTTC.